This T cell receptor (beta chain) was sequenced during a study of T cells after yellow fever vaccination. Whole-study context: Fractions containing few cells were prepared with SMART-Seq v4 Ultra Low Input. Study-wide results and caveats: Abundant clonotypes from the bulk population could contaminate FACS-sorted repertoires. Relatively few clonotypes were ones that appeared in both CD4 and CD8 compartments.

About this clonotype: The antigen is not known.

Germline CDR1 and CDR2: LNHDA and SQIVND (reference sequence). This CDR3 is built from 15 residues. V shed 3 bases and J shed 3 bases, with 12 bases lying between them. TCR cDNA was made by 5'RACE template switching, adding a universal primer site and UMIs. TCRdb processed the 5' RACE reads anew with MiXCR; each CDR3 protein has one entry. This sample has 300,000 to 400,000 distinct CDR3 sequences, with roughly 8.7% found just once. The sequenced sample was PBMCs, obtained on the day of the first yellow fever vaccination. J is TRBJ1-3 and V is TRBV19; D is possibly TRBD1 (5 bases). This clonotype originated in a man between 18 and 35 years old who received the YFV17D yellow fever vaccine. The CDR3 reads CASSILGLGGNTIYF. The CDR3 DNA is TGTGCCAGTAGTATCCTGGGACTCGGTGGAAACACCATATATTTT.